The table lists the clone carrying this T cell receptor beta chain with a few counts. This specimen comes from a study of response to subunit inactivated influenza vaccine. J lost 6 bases, V lost 5 bases, and 12 bases had no gene match. CDR3 length: 15 amino acids. TCRdb re-derived calls from the RT-PCR reads in MiXCR, one entry per CDR3 protein. The sample has about 570,000 distinct CDR3 sequences; approximately 11% are singletons. The sample also formed part of further work on T cells expressing NK-cell markers. That investigation notes: UMIs were included in TCR beta cDNA generated by 5'RACE template switching.

The clonotype was recovered from a man aged 45 to 65 who received an inactivated influenza vaccine. The V and J genes are TRBV12-3 or TRBV12-4 and TRBJ1-1; 7 positions agree with TRBD1. Sample: PBMCs from blood, taken on the day of vaccination. CDR3 amino acids: CASSPSDRVFAEAFF. In DNA, the CDR3 is TGTGCCAGCAGTCCCTCAGACAGGGTATTCGCTGAAGCTTTCTTT.